The 30 T cell receptor beta chains below come from one sample, sequenced in a study of blood T cell repertoires in COVID-19. Using immunoSEQ multiplex PCR, the repertoire was profiled, and TCRdb retains in-frame clones only, with some absent. The data hold over 150,000 clones, with about 88% observed a single time. Sequencing was carried out using peripheral blood. Receptors were obtained from a woman aged 80 or over with COVID-19, enrolled during active disease.

In its sample, this clone was seen once. The V gene is TRBV19, the J gene TRBJ2-1; 8 bases fit TRBD2. Looked up from germline, CDR1 is LNHDA and CDR2 is SQIVND (reference sequence). The CDR3 runs 15 residues. The V gene end was trimmed by 7 bases and the J gene end by 6 bases; junction bases not matched to a gene: 11. The CDR3 protein is CASNPKGLAGNEQFF. The CDR3 region has the DNA TGTGCCAGTAACCCCAAGGGGCTAGCGGGCAATGAGCAGTTCTTC.

The rearrangement uses TRBV7-9 and TRBJ2-1, with D maybe TRBD2 (5 bases). Trimming cost V 1 base and J 3 bases, with 13 bases left between them. Germline CDR1 and CDR2: SEHNR and FQNEAQ (reference sequence). The CDR3 is 16 residues long. CDR3 sequence: CASSLGHGGIYNEQFF. The CDR3 region has the DNA TGTGCCAGCAGCTTAGGGCACGGAGGAATCTACAATGAGCAGTTCTTC.

The rearrangement joins TRBV5-1 to TRBJ2-2; 8 bases map to TRBD2. CDR1 is SGHRS, CDR2 YFSETQ, per germline. V was pared by 4 bases and J by 5 bases, with 4 bases of the junction left unmatched. This CDR3 has 14 amino acids. CDR3 bases: TGCGCCAGCAGCATACTAGCGGAGACCGGGGAGCTGTTTTTT. Its translation: CASSILAETGELFF.

The V and J genes are TRBV19 and TRBJ2-2; D may be TRBD2 (5 bases). CDR1 and CDR2 from the germline V gene are LNHDA and SQIVND (reference sequence). V lost 8 bases and J 0 bases, leaving 10 bases between the germline ends. CDR3 length: 14 amino acids. CDR3 DNA: TGTGCCAGTGGGGTAGCGTCGAACACCGGGGAGCTGTTTTTT. This translates into CASGVASNTGELFF. Complete variable domain (other parts from reference TRBV19 and TRBJ2-2): DGGITQSPKYLFRKEGQNVTLSCEQNLNHDAMYWYRQDPGQGLRLIYYSQIVNDFQKGDIAEGYSVSREKKESFPLTVTSAQKNPTAFYLCASGVASNTGELFFGEGSRLTVL.

This clone has just a few counts. This chain links TRBV4-2 with TRBJ2-3; 10 nucleotides match TRBD1. The CDR3 is 15 residues long. Germline assignment: CDR1 LGHNA and CDR2 YNFKEQ. Trimming removed 5 bases from V and 4 bases from J; junction bases left unmatched: 6. DNA of the CDR3: TGTGCCAGCAGCGCCTGGACAGGGGGTGCAGATACGCAGTATTTT. It specifies CASSAWTGGADTQYF.

The chain carries TRBV24-1 and TRBJ2-7; 7 bases are a match to TRBD2. This CDR3 comprises 14 residues. Germline trimming cut 10 bases from V and 9 bases from J; bases unmatched to any gene: 17. Germline CDR1 KGHDR, CDR2 SFDVKD. CDR3 protein: CATGGRESHQGQYF. For the CDR3, the DNA is TGTGCCACGGGAGGGCGGGAGTCACATCAGGGGCAGTACTTC.

Here the CDR3 reads CASSFGGARETQYF. Written as DNA, the CDR3 is TGTGCCAGCAGCTTTGGCGGAGCTCGGGAGACCCAGTACTTC. The rearrangement links TRBV5-4 to TRBJ2-5; D ambiguous. Germline CDR1 and CDR2: SGHNT and YYREEE (reference sequence). The CDR3 is 14 amino acids. V was trimmed by 2 bases and J by 5 bases, leaving 13 bases between them.

This clone appeared a few times. The J gene is TRBJ2-7, the V gene TRBV5-4, with 10 bases matching TRBD2. The CDR3 runs to 15 residues. Germline assignment: CDR1 SGHNT and CDR2 YYREEE (reference sequence). The trim removed 4 bases at V and 6 bases at J, leaving 10 bases unmatched. CDR3 sequence: CASSRDSGRQGEQYF. CDR3 nucleotides: TGTGCCAGCAGCCGCGATAGCGGGAGGCAAGGCGAGCAGTACTTC.

This chain joins TRBV5-1 and TRBJ2-3, with 7 bases matching TRBD1. V shed 0 bases, J shed 4 bases, and the junction held 2 bases outside the gene matches. From germline, CDR1 is SGHRS and CDR2 YFSETQ. The CDR3 totals 14 residues. DNA for the CDR3: TGCGCCAGCAGCTTGGGAGACAGGGCAGATACGCAGTATTTT. Translation: CASSLGDRADTQYF.

The chain couples TRBV3-1 (or the pseudogene TRBV3-2) to TRBJ1-3, with D perhaps TRBD1 (6 bases). Trimming left V 2 bases short and J 5 bases short, with 19 bases between. The germline gives CDR1 LGHDT, CDR2 YNNKEL (reference sequence). This CDR3 is 17 amino acids long. CDR3 region: CASSQPTGGSDRNTIYF. The CDR3 coding sequence is TGTGCCAGCAGCCAACCCACGGGGGGCTCCGATAGAAACACCATATATTTT.

V gene TRBV25-1 combines with J gene TRBJ2-2; 8 bases are shared with TRBD2. Germline loops: CDR1 MGHDK, CDR2 SYGVNS. V was clipped by 1 base and J by 7 bases; unmatched bases: 5. CDR3 length: 15 residues. The DNA of the CDR3 is TGTGCCAGCAGTGAATTTGGCGGGGGGCACGGGGAGCTGTTTTTT. It translates to CASSEFGGGHGELFF.

The chain uses TRBV11-1 and TRBJ2-1; 9 nucleotides match TRBD1. The germline CDR1 and CDR2 sequences are SGHAT and FQDESV (reference sequence). The length of the CDR3 is 15 residues. V shed 6 bases and J 5 bases; nucleotides not matched to a gene: 8. The CDR3 sequence is CASSSTGGGNNEQFF. CDR3 sequence (DNA): TGTGCCAGCAGTTCGACAGGGGGGGGTAACAATGAGCAGTTCTTC.

V gene TRBV12-3 or TRBV12-4 combines with J gene TRBJ2-1; tentative D call: TRBD1 (6 bases). Trimming removed 5 bases at V and 10 bases at J, with 15 bases between. The CDR3 totals 13 residues. The CDR3 loop reads CASSQGRSGEQFF. CDR3 sequence (DNA): TGTGCCAGCAGTCAGGGGAGATCGGGAGAGCAGTTCTTC.

The J gene is TRBJ2-1, the V gene TRBV2; D may be TRBD2 (6 bases). The V gene lost 2 bases and the J gene lost 4 bases, with 9 bases spanning the gap. CDR1 and CDR2 (germline): SNHLY, FYNNEI. CDR3 length equals 14 residues. The CDR3 DNA reads as TGTGCCAGCAGTGAACCTAGCGAGTACAATGAGCAGTTCTTC. Residues: CASSEPSEYNEQFF.

The chain joins TRBV9 to TRBJ2-1; 10 nucleotides align to TRBD2. The CDR3 spans 15 residues. Germline V gene data show CDR1 as SGDLS and CDR2 as YYNGEE. V lost 4 bases to trimming and J lost 5 bases; unmatched junction nucleotides: 6. CDR3 protein: CASSPTSGKNNEQFF. As DNA, the CDR3 is TGTGCCAGCAGCCCTACTAGCGGGAAAAACAATGAGCAGTTCTTC.

The V call is TRBV7-9, the J call TRBJ1-1; the D gene is possibly TRBD1 (5 bases). The CDR3 is 14 amino acids. Trimming removed 2 bases from V and 1 base from J, with 8 bases in between. The germline V gene has CDR1 SEHNR and CDR2 FQNEAQ (reference sequence). The CDR3 region has the DNA TGTGCCAGCAGCTTAAGCGGGGGGAACACTGAAGCTTTCTTT. Amino acids: CASSLSGGNTEAFF. Supplemented by reference TRBV7-9 and TRBJ1-1, the full variable domain reads DTGVSQNPRHKITKRGQNVTFRCDPISEHNRLYWYRQTLGQGPEFLTYFQNEAQLEKSRLLSDRFSAERPKGSFSTLEIQRTEQGDSAMYLCASSLSGGNTEAFFGQGTRLTVV.

V gene TRBV2 combines with J gene TRBJ1-6; 8 nucleotides line up with TRBD1. This CDR3 region has 15 residues. From germline, CDR1 is SNHLY and CDR2 FYNNEI. Losses at the gene ends were 4 bases for V and 6 bases for J; bases not matched to a gene: 5. DNA for the CDR3: TGTGCCAGCAGTGGGACAGGGTTCGGTAATTCACCCCTCCACTTT. Amino acids: CASSGTGFGNSPLHF.

The chain combines TRBV10-3 with TRBJ1-5; 7 nucleotides agree with TRBD1. Germline V gene sequence: CDR1 ENHRY, CDR2 SYGVKD. Trimming took 4 bases from V and 2 from J; bases not matched to a gene: 8. There are 16 residues in the CDR3. The CDR3 region has the DNA TGTGCCATCAGTGGTGACCGGGACAGACGCAATCAGCCCCAGCATTTT. Amino acids: CAISGDRDRRNQPQHF.

This chain connects TRBV7-2 to TRBJ2-1, with TRBD2 identical over 8 bases. CDR1 SGHTA and CDR2 FQGNSA come from the germline V gene. J gave up 1 base and V 6 bases, and 5 bases lay outside the gene matches. The CDR3 contains 15 residues. The CDR3 nucleotides read TGTGCCAGCAGAGTCGGGAGGGGGTCCTACAATGAGCAGTTCTTC. Translated, it gives CASRVGRGSYNEQFF.

This rearrangement joins TRBV6-5 to TRBJ2-5, with 10 bases that match TRBD2. The CDR3 spans 16 residues. Germline lookup yields CDR1 MNHEY and CDR2 SVGAGI. Trimming took 2 bases from V and 0 from J; bases not matched to a gene: 3. The CDR3: CASSYSGRAYQETQYF. The CDR3 DNA is TGTGCCAGCAGTTACAGCGGGAGGGCGTACCAAGAGACCCAGTACTTC.

Worth noting for this clone: At the DNA level, this CDR3 is encoded by other sequences in the same sample as well. The chain links TRBV9 to TRBJ1-1; no clear D gene. Trimming pared 0 bases from V and 0 bases from J, leaving 3 bases between. Germline CDR1 SGDLS, CDR2 YYNGEE. The CDR3 has 13 residues. CDR3 residues: CASSVALNTEAFF. The CDR3, as DNA: TGTGCCAGCAGCGTAGCTCTGAACACTGAAGCTTTCTTT. Together with reference TRBV9 and TRBJ1-1, the CDR3 gives the full variable domain: DSGVTQTPKHLITATGQRVTLRCSPRSGDLSVYWYQQSLDQGLQFLIQYYNGEERAKGNILERFSAQQFPDLHSELNLSSLELGDSALYFCASSVALNTEAFFGQGTRLTVV.

V gene TRBV19 combines with J gene TRBJ1-1; 9 nucleotides line up with TRBD1. Trimming removed 5 bases from V and 1 base from J; junction bases left unmatched: 5. Germline CDR1 LNHDA, CDR2 SQIVND (reference sequence). CDR3 length: 15 residues. CDR3 sequence: CASSPGTGRNTEAFF. In nucleotides, the CDR3 is TGTGCCAGTAGTCCGGGGACAGGGAGGAACACTGAAGCTTTCTTT.

The chain is built from TRBV7-9 and TRBJ2-5; D might be TRBD1 (5 bases). Trimming took 1 base from V and 4 from J, leaving 16 bases between them. Germline CDR1 SEHNR, CDR2 FQNEAQ (reference sequence). This CDR3 region has 16 residues. The CDR3 DNA is TGTGCCAGCAGCTTAGATGCTAGTGTTCAGGGAGAGACCCAGTACTTC. Translated, it gives CASSLDASVQGETQYF. Full variable domain (outside the CDR3, taken from reference TRBV7-9 and TRBJ2-5): DTGVSQNPRHKITKRGQNVTFRCDPISEHNRLYWYRQTLGQGPEFLTYFQNEAQLEKSRLLSDRFSAERPKGSFSTLEIQRTEQGDSAMYLCASSLDASVQGETQYFGPGTRLLVL.

The rearrangement joins TRBV5-1 to TRBJ1-4; 7 bases fit TRBD1. From germline, CDR1 is SGHRS and CDR2 YFSETQ. The CDR3 consists of 14 residues. The trim removed 0 bases at V and 9 bases at J, leaving 5 bases unmatched. The CDR3 bases are TGCGCCAGCAGCTTGGGACAGGGTGATCAAAAACTGTTTTTT. Residues: CASSLGQGDQKLFF.

The rearrangement uses TRBV7-2 and TRBJ2-1; TRBD1 matches 10 bases. The CDR3 has 14 residues. Germline CDR1 and CDR2: SGHTA and FQGNSA. Germline trimming cut 4 bases from V and 7 bases from J; bases unmatched to any gene: 4. For the CDR3, the DNA is TGTGCCAGCAGCTCGACAGGGGGCGTGAATGAGCAGTTCTTC. Its translation is CASSSTGGVNEQFF.

The rearrangement links TRBV3-1 (or the pseudogene TRBV3-2) to TRBJ2-7; 7 nucleotides match TRBD1. The germline V gene encodes CDR1 LGHDT and CDR2 YNNKEL (reference sequence). The CDR3 is 14 amino acids. V lost 5 bases and J lost 2; bases outside the gene matches: 6. CDR3 sequence: CASSSRDSTYEQYF. In DNA form, the CDR3 reads TGTGCCAGCAGCTCCCGGGACAGCACCTACGAGCAGTACTTC.

This rearrangement joins TRBV5-4 to TRBJ2-3, with D unresolved. V was trimmed by 0 bases and J by 3 bases, leaving 5 bases between them. The germline V gene encodes CDR1 SGHNT and CDR2 YYREEE (reference sequence). The CDR3 is 13 amino acids. DNA of the CDR3: TGTGCCAGCAGCTTGGACAGTACAGATACGCAGTATTTT. Translating it yields CASSLDSTDTQYF.

The V call is TRBV7-8, the J call TRBJ2-3, with D possibly being TRBD1 (6 bases). V was pared by 5 bases and J by 5 bases, with 11 bases between. Per the germline V gene, CDR1 is SGHVS and CDR2 is FQNEAQ. This CDR3 comprises 13 residues. In nucleotides, the CDR3 is TGTGCCAGCAGCAGAGGACAGTTAGATACGCAGTATTTT. It codes for CASSRGQLDTQYF.

The chain is built from TRBV27 and TRBJ1-5, with no clear D. V lost 4 bases to trimming and J lost 1 base, with 5 bases between them. The V gene's germline CDR1 is MNHEY and CDR2 SMNVEV (reference sequence). The CDR3 sequence is 13 residues long. The CDR3 protein is CASSSFSNQPQHF. CDR3 nucleotides: TGTGCCAGCAGTTCCTTCAGCAATCAGCCCCAGCATTTT.

The chain has TRBV19 and TRBJ1-6; TRBD1 is a possible D gene (6 bases). The CDR3 is 16 amino acids. Germline CDR1 is LNHDA and CDR2 is SQIVND (reference sequence). Trimming left V 4 bases short and J 10 bases short, with 20 bases between. The CDR3 DNA reads TGTGCCAGTAGTACCCACCGACAGGTTATTGGGTCACCCCTCCACTTT. Its protein product is CASSTHRQVIGSPLHF.